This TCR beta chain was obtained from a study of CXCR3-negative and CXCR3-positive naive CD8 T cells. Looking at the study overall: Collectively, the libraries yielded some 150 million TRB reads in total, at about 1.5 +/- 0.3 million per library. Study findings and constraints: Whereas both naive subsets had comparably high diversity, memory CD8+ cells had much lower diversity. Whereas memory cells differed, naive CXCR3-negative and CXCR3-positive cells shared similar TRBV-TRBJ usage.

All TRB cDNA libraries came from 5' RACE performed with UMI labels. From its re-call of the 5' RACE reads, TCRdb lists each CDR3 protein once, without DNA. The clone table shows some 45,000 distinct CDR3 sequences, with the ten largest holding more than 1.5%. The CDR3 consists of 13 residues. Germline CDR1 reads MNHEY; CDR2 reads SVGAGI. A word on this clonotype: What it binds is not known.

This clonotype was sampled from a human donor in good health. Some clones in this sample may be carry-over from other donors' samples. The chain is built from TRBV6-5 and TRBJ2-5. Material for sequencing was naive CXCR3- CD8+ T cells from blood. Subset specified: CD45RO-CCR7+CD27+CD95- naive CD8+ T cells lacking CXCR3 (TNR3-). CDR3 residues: CASSTNSGETQYF.